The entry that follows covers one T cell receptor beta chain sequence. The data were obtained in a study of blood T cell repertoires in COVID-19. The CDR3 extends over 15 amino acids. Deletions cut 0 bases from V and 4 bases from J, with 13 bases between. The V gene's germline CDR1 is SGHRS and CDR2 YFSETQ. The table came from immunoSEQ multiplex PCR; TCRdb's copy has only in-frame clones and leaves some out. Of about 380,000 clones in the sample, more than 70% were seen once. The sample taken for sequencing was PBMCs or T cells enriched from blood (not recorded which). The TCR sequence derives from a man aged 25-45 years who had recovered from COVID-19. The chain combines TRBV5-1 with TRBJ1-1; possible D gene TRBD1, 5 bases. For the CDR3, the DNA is TGCGCCAGCAGCTTGGCGGGGGGAAGGAGCACTGAAGCTTTCTTT. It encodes CASSLAGGRSTEAFF.